This T cell receptor (beta chain) is drawn from a study of T cells in Graves' hyperthyroidism and ophthalmopathy. Amplification targeted TCR beta CDR3 regions from RNA transcripts. In the first-round RT-PCR of the TCR CDR3, the HTBI primer set was used. One entry per CDR3 protein results from TCRdb running MiXCR on the multiplex PCR reads. In the table there are roughly 200,000 distinct CDR3 sequences, around 17% of which are singletons. Fresh peripheral blood, 8 to 10 ml of it, supplied the PBMCs. This clonotype turned up a few times. Trimming removed 5 bases at V and 5 bases at J, with 13 bases between. The V gene's germline CDR1 is SGHRS and CDR2 YFSETQ. This CDR3 is 13 amino acids long.

Sequenced input: blood. The sequence derives from a woman in her forties or fifties with Graves' hyperthyroidism. The chain couples TRBV5-1 to TRBJ1-1, with D possibly TRBD1 on 5 matching bases. The CDR3 is CASSQGERTEAFF. DNA of the CDR3: TGCGCCAGCAGTCAGGGAGAAAGAACTGAAGCTTTCTTT.